This is a list of T cell receptor beta chains from one sample in a study of blood T cell repertoires in COVID-19. TCRdb keeps only in-frame clones here, not all; method: immunoSEQ multiplex PCR. The data show almost 250,000 clones, roughly 88% seen once. The sequenced sample was peripheral blood. The receptors come from a woman older than 75 with COVID-19, enrolled during active disease. CDR3s include the opening cysteine and the closing phenylalanine or tryptophan. Each record gives: D gene, J gene, clone size, CDR3 length, V gene, CDR3 protein, CDR3 DNA. The D gene is left open where the match is weak. Clone size, where shown, is once, few, many, or a class for clones that have expanded.

D gene: TRBD2; J gene: TRBJ2-3; clone size: .; CDR3 length: 16; V gene: TRBV11-2; CDR3 protein: CASTLAGGRYTDTQYF; CDR3 DNA: TGTGCCAGCACCCTCGCGGGGGGGCGATACACAGATACGCAGTATTTT
D gene: TRBD2; J gene: TRBJ2-3; clone size: .; CDR3 length: 17; V gene: TRBV6-2/TRBV6-3; CDR3 protein: CASSYPASGVGTDTQYF; CDR3 DNA: TGTGCCAGCAGTTACCCGGCTAGCGGGGTTGGGACAGATACGCAGTATTTT
D gene: .; J gene: TRBJ1-1; clone size: .; CDR3 length: 14; V gene: TRBV3-1/TRBV3-2; CDR3 protein: CASSQLGQGTEAFF; CDR3 DNA: TGTGCCAGCAGCCAATTGGGGCAGGGGACTGAAGCTTTCTTT
D gene: .; J gene: TRBJ1-1; clone size: .; CDR3 length: 14; V gene: TRBV3-1/TRBV3-2; CDR3 protein: CASSPDRGNTEAFF; CDR3 DNA: TGTGCCAGCAGCCCCGATAGGGGGAACACTGAAGCTTTCTTT
D gene: TRBD1; J gene: TRBJ1-6; clone size: .; CDR3 length: 14; V gene: TRBV3-1/TRBV3-2; CDR3 protein: CASSSDRGESPLHF; CDR3 DNA: TGTGCCAGCAGCTCCGACAGGGGGGAATCACCCCTCCACTTT
D gene: .; J gene: TRBJ1-4; clone size: .; CDR3 length: 15; V gene: TRBV9; CDR3 protein: CASSVAGGLGEKLFF; CDR3 DNA: TGTGCCAGCAGCGTAGCGGGGGGATTGGGTGAAAAACTGTTTTTT
D gene: TRBD1; J gene: TRBJ1-6; clone size: .; CDR3 length: 19; V gene: TRBV27; CDR3 protein: CASSAITGQASSYNSPLHF; CDR3 DNA: TGTGCCAGCAGTGCAATAACTGGACAGGCAAGCTCCTATAATTCACCCCTCCACTTT
D gene: .; J gene: TRBJ2-2; clone size: .; CDR3 length: 16; V gene: TRBV21-1; CDR3 protein: CASSKGKGASTGELFF; CDR3 DNA: TGTGCCAGCAGCAAAGGGAAGGGGGCAAGCACCGGGGAGCTGTTTTTT
D gene: .; J gene: TRBJ2-1; clone size: .; CDR3 length: 16; V gene: TRBV4-3; CDR3 protein: CASSQAGSSSYNEQFF; CDR3 DNA: TGCGCCAGCAGCCAAGCGGGGTCAAGCTCCTACAATGAGCAGTTCTTC
D gene: .; J gene: TRBJ1-1; clone size: .; CDR3 length: 13; V gene: TRBV30; CDR3 protein: CAWRTGTNTEAFF; CDR3 DNA: TGTGCCTGGAGAACAGGGACGAACACTGAAGCTTTCTTT
D gene: .; J gene: TRBJ2-5; clone size: .; CDR3 length: 13; V gene: TRBV5-1; CDR3 protein: CASSFGQPETQYF; CDR3 DNA: TGCGCCAGCAGCTTTGGACAGCCGGAGACCCAGTACTTC
D gene: TRBD1; J gene: TRBJ2-1; clone size: .; CDR3 length: 14; V gene: TRBV11-2; CDR3 protein: CASSLGQVYNEQFF; CDR3 DNA: TGTGCCAGCAGCTTGGGACAGGTTTACAATGAGCAGTTCTTC
D gene: TRBD1; J gene: TRBJ2-7; clone size: .; CDR3 length: 16; V gene: TRBV18; CDR3 protein: CASSPPGRQGVGEQYF; CDR3 DNA: TGTGCCAGCTCACCACCGGGCAGACAGGGGGTTGGCGAGCAGTACTTC
D gene: .; J gene: TRBJ1-4; clone size: .; CDR3 length: 16; V gene: TRBV5-1; CDR3 protein: CASRPEDYRTNEKLFF; CDR3 DNA: TGCGCCAGCAGACCGGAGGACTACAGAACTAATGAAAAACTGTTTTTT
D gene: .; J gene: TRBJ2-3; clone size: .; CDR3 length: 16; V gene: TRBV21-1; CDR3 protein: CASIRRWGGGTDTQYF; CDR3 DNA: .
D gene: .; J gene: TRBJ1-6; clone size: few; CDR3 length: 18; V gene: TRBV2; CDR3 protein: CASSERDSPSSYNSPLHF; CDR3 DNA: TGTGCCAGCAGTGAAAGGGACTCCCCTAGCTCCTATAATTCACCCCTCCACTTT
D gene: TRBD1; J gene: TRBJ1-5; clone size: once; CDR3 length: 16; V gene: TRBV28; CDR3 protein: CASSSLPGTGGQPQHF; CDR3 DNA: TGTGCCAGCAGCTCCCTACCCGGGACAGGGGGTCAGCCCCAGCATTTT
D gene: .; J gene: TRBJ2-2; clone size: .; CDR3 length: 14; V gene: TRBV5-1; CDR3 protein: CASSVGSNTGELFF; CDR3 DNA: TGCGCCAGCAGCGTTGGGAGCAACACCGGGGAGCTGTTTTTT
D gene: .; J gene: TRBJ1-4; clone size: few; CDR3 length: 15; V gene: TRBV6-1; CDR3 protein: CASSDPVATNEKLFF; CDR3 DNA: TGTGCCAGCAGTGACCCAGTGGCAACTAATGAAAAACTGTTTTTT
D gene: .; J gene: TRBJ1-1; clone size: .; CDR3 length: 12; V gene: TRBV5-6; CDR3 protein: CASATFNTEAFF; CDR3 DNA: TGTGCCTCCGCGACATTTAACACTGAAGCTTTCTTT
D gene: .; J gene: TRBJ1-4; clone size: once; CDR3 length: 14; V gene: TRBV5-1; CDR3 protein: CASSLGGQGEKLFF; CDR3 DNA: TGCGCCAGCAGCTTGGGGGGCCAGGGAGAAAAACTGTTTTTT
D gene: TRBD1; J gene: TRBJ1-2; clone size: .; CDR3 length: 15; V gene: TRBV5-1; CDR3 protein: CASSPRDRAGYGYTF; CDR3 DNA: TGCGCCAGCAGCCCGCGGGACAGGGCGGGCTATGGCTACACCTTC
D gene: .; J gene: TRBJ1-1; clone size: .; CDR3 length: 14; V gene: TRBV30; CDR3 protein: CAWSVRAEGAEAFF; CDR3 DNA: TGTGCCTGGAGTGTTAGGGCCGAGGGCGCTGAAGCTTTCTTT
D gene: .; J gene: TRBJ1-3; clone size: .; CDR3 length: 14; V gene: TRBV5-5; CDR3 protein: CASSRDIPGNTIYF; CDR3 DNA: TGTGCCAGCAGCCGGGACATCCCTGGAAACACCATATATTTT
D gene: TRBD1; J gene: TRBJ1-6; clone size: once; CDR3 length: 15; V gene: TRBV27; CDR3 protein: CASSSPGGYNSPLHF; CDR3 DNA: TGTGCCAGCAGTTCGCCAGGGGGTTATAATTCACCCCTCCACTTT
D gene: .; J gene: TRBJ1-3; clone size: .; CDR3 length: 12; V gene: TRBV5-5; CDR3 protein: CASSRQGNTIYF; CDR3 DNA: TGTGCCAGCAGCCGACAGGGAAACACCATATATTTT
D gene: TRBD1; J gene: TRBJ1-3; clone size: .; CDR3 length: 16; V gene: TRBV7-8; CDR3 protein: CASSLGTGGSGNTIYF; CDR3 DNA: TGTGCCAGCAGCTTAGGGACAGGGGGCTCTGGAAACACCATATATTTT
D gene: .; J gene: TRBJ1-5; clone size: once; CDR3 length: 15; V gene: TRBV18; CDR3 protein: CASSPVAQGLLPQHF; CDR3 DNA: TGTGCCAGCTCACCTGTAGCTCAGGGCCTTCTGCCCCAGCATTTT
D gene: TRBD1; J gene: TRBJ2-7; clone size: .; CDR3 length: 14; V gene: TRBV5-1; CDR3 protein: CASSPSTGLYEQYF; CDR3 DNA: TGCGCCAGCAGCCCCTCGACAGGGTTGTACGAGCAGTACTTC
D gene: .; J gene: TRBJ2-2; clone size: .; CDR3 length: 15; V gene: TRBV7-8; CDR3 protein: CASSLPGVYTGELFF; CDR3 DNA: TGTGCCAGCAGCCTACCGGGGGTGTACACCGGGGAGCTGTTTTTT
D gene: .; J gene: TRBJ2-5; clone size: .; CDR3 length: 15; V gene: TRBV5-1; CDR3 protein: CASSFYTGMGETQYF; CDR3 DNA: TGCGCCAGCAGCTTCTATACAGGGATGGGTGAGACCCAGTACTTC
D gene: TRBD2; J gene: TRBJ2-5; clone size: .; CDR3 length: 14; V gene: TRBV3-1/TRBV3-2; CDR3 protein: CASRTSGGRETQYF; CDR3 DNA: TGTGCCAGCCGGACTAGCGGGGGACGGGAGACCCAGTACTTC
D gene: TRBD1; J gene: TRBJ1-3; clone size: once; CDR3 length: 16; V gene: TRBV7-8; CDR3 protein: CASSLGGTGFGNTIYF; CDR3 DNA: TGTGCCAGCAGCTTAGGGGGGACAGGGTTTGGAAACACCATATATTTT
D gene: TRBD1; J gene: TRBJ1-2; clone size: .; CDR3 length: 17; V gene: TRBV19; CDR3 protein: CASSTSGQGSTDYGYTF; CDR3 DNA: TGTGCCAGTAGTACCTCGGGACAGGGGAGTACGGACTATGGCTACACCTTC
D gene: TRBD1; J gene: TRBJ2-2; clone size: .; CDR3 length: 13; V gene: TRBV10-1; CDR3 protein: CASRQGASGELFF; CDR3 DNA: TGCGCCAGTCGACAGGGGGCGTCCGGGGAGCTGTTTTTT